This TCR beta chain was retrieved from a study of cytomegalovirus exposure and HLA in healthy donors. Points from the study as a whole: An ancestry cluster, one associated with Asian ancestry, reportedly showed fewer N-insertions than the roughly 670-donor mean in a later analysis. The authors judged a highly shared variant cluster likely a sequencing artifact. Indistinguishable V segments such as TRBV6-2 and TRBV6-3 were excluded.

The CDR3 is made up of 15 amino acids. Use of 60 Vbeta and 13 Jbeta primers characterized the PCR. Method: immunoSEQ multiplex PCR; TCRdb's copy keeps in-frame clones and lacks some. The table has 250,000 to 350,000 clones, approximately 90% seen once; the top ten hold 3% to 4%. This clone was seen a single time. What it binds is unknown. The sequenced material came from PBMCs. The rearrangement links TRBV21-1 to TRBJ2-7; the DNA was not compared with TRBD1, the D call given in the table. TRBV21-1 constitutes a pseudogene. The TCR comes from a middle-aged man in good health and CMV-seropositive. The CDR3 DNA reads TGTGCCAGCAGCAAGCTCGGGACAGGGTCCCACGAGCAGTACTTC. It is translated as CASSKLGTGSHEQYF.